This is a list of T cell receptor beta chains from one sample in a study of CD8 T cells in Susac syndrome. In TCRdb, the immunoSEQ multiplex PCR reads were re-called with MiXCR into one record per CDR3 protein. The sample yields some 120,000 distinct CDR3 sequences, roughly 92% seen once. The sample consisted of CD4+ T cells from PBMCs. These receptors originate from a human donor in good health. CDR3s include the opening cysteine and the closing phenylalanine or tryptophan. A D gene is named only where the DNA matches it firmly. Size tells how often a clone was seen (once, few, many) or the class of an expanded clone, and some rows leave it out.

V gene,D gene,CDR3 length,clone size,J gene,CDR3 protein,CDR3 DNA
TRBV15,NA,14,once,TRBJ2-1,CATSRETSYNEQFF,TGTGCCACCAGCAGAGAAACTAGCTACAATGAGCAGTTCTTC
TRBV30,NA,12,NA,TRBJ2-5,CAWGGEGGTQYF,TGTGCCTGGGGCGGTGAAGGGGGGACCCAGTACTTC
TRBV24-1,NA,16,NA,TRBJ2-6,CATSEGQITGANVLTF,TGTGCCACCAGTGAAGGCCAGATCACTGGGGCCAACGTCCTGACTTTC
TRBV7-2,NA,15,NA,TRBJ2-2,CASSPGQTNTGELFF,TGTGCCAGCAGCCCAGGACAAACCAACACCGGGGAGCTGTTTTTT
TRBV18,TRBD1,13,NA,TRBJ2-2,CASSPQGAGELFF,TGTGCCAGCTCGCCACAGGGGGCCGGGGAGCTGTTTTTT
TRBV7-9,NA,15,NA,TRBJ1-1,CASSLDRDFATEAFF,TGTGCCAGCAGCTTAGATCGGGACTTTGCCACTGAAGCTTTCTTT
TRBV20-1,NA,16,NA,TRBJ2-1,CSAITPLGHYDNEQFF,TGCAGTGCTATTACACCTCTAGGCCACTACGACAATGAGCAGTTCTTC
TRBV7-2,NA,14,NA,TRBJ2-5,CASSLARAEETQYF,TGTGCCAGCAGCTTAGCCAGGGCTGAAGAGACCCAGTACTTC
TRBV3-1,NA,14,NA,TRBJ2-7,CASSQDWPSYEQYF,TGTGCCAGCAGCCAAGATTGGCCATCCTACGAGCAGTACTTC
TRBV28,NA,15,NA,TRBJ2-7,CASTPAGLRGDEQYF,TGTGCCAGCACCCCCGCTGGACTGCGTGGCGACGAGCAGTACTTC
TRBV6-2/TRBV6-3,NA,15,NA,TRBJ2-2,CASSYRTANTGELFF,TGTGCCAGCAGTTACCGGACAGCGAACACCGGGGAGCTGTTTTTT
TRBV12-3/TRBV12-4,NA,12,NA,TRBJ1-6,CASRQTGSPLHF,TGTGCCAGCAGGCAGACAGGATCACCCCTCCACTTT
TRBV25-1,TRBD1,15,once,TRBJ2-2,CASSNTGGNTGELFF,TGTGCCAGCAGTAACACAGGGGGGAACACCGGGGAGCTGTTTTTT
TRBV20-1,TRBD1,15,once,TRBJ1-5,CSASHWTGNNQPQHF,TGCAGTGCTAGCCATTGGACAGGGAACAATCAGCCCCAGCATTTT
TRBV19,NA,15,NA,TRBJ2-2,CASSISAANTGELFF,TGTGCCAGTAGTATTAGTGCAGCCAACACCGGGGAGCTGTTTTTT
TRBV27,NA,15,once,TRBJ1-5,CASSLRVGPNQPQHF,TGTGCCAGCAGTTTAAGAGTAGGCCCAAATCAGCCCCAGCATTTT
TRBV6-5,NA,14,NA,TRBJ2-2,CASSSHGDTGELFF,TGTGCCAGCAGTTCGCATGGGGACACCGGGGAGCTGTTTTTT
TRBV12-3/TRBV12-4,NA,15,once,TRBJ2-3,CASSDTRGYTDTQYF,TGTGCCAGCAGTGACACACGGGGCTACACAGATACGCAGTATTTT
TRBV10-3,NA,13,NA,TRBJ1-2,CAISDETATSYTF,TGTGCCATCAGTGACGAGACAGCGACCTCCTACACCTTC
TRBV9,TRBD2,15,NA,TRBJ2-5,CASSVGLADQETQYF,TGTGCCAGCAGCGTGGGACTAGCGGACCAAGAGACCCAGTACTTC
TRBV7-2,NA,14,NA,TRBJ2-1,CASRPLSVNNEQFF,TGTGCCAGCCGGCCCCTCTCAGTTAACAATGAGCAGTTCTTC
TRBV12-3/TRBV12-4,NA,13,once,TRBJ2-5,CASSFGAFETQYF,TGTGCCAGCAGTTTCGGGGCGTTCGAGACCCAGTACTTC
TRBV7-9,NA,15,NA,TRBJ2-3,CASSLSRYRTDTQYF,TGTGCCAGCAGCTTATCGCGGTACCGCACAGATACGCAGTATTTT
TRBV30,NA,13,NA,TRBJ2-5,CAWSSGGRETQYF,TGTGCCTGGAGTTCCGGGGGACGGGAGACCCAGTACTTC
TRBV19,TRBD1,14,once,TRBJ1-5,CASNSGQGNQPQHF,TGTGCCAGTAACTCCGGACAGGGCAATCAGCCCCAGCATTTT
TRBV11-2,NA,18,NA,TRBJ2-1,CASSLKIRELTGYNEQFF,TGTGCCAGCAGCTTAAAGATAAGGGAGTTAACGGGGTACAATGAGCAGTTCTTC
TRBV7-9,NA,13,NA,TRBJ2-2,CASSYFGTGELFF,TGTGCCAGCAGCTACTTTGGTACCGGGGAGCTGTTTTTT
TRBV15,TRBD1,15,few,TRBJ2-5,CATSRSWTGVETQYF,TGTGCCACCAGCAGATCTTGGACAGGGGTAGAGACCCAGTACTTC
TRBV20-1,NA,14,NA,TRBJ2-7,CSARQTGVRDEQYF,TGCAGTGCTAGACAGACCGGCGTCAGGGACGAGCAGTACTTC